These 30 T cell receptor beta chains originate from one sample sequenced in a study of regulatory T cells in long-lasting Graves disease. The time point denotes: persistent/refractory GD, antithyroid drugs over 5 years with positive TRAb. PBMCs were the source of the RNA used for TCR sequencing. Researchers made TCR beta libraries by using iRepertoire HTBI primers and running Arm-PCR on CDR3 regions. TCRdb fed the multiplex PCR reads into MiXCR, producing one record per CDR3 protein. Of fewer than 450,000 distinct CDR3 sequences listed, about a fifth were seen once; the top ten hold around 21%. Sample: peripheral blood mononuclear cells (PBMCs), taken when the disease was refractory, from a patient treated with antithyroid drugs. Receptors originate from a female donor with Graves disease.

This sequence joins TRBV12-3 or TRBV12-4 and TRBJ2-1; D uncertain. V lost 6 bases to trimming and J lost 1 base, with 10 bases between them. The CDR3 has 14 residues. The CDR3 loop reads CASSPLESYNEQFF. DNA for the CDR3: TGTGCCAGCAGCCCCTTGGAATCCTACAATGAGCAGTTCTTC.

Many counts were recorded for this clonotype. The chain employs TRBV11-2 and TRBJ2-7, with a possible D match to TRBD2 (6 bases). Germline CDR1 reads SGHAT; CDR2 reads FQNNGV. The CDR3 has 14 amino acids. The V end lost 5 bases, the J end lost 6 bases, and 17 bases lay between the germline ends. CDR3 protein: CASSPRLVSSEQYF. The CDR3, as DNA: TGTGCCAGCAGCCCCAGACTAGTTTCGAGCGAGCAGTACTTC. Full variable domain (rest looked up from reference TRBV11-2 and TRBJ2-7): EAGVAQSPRYKIIEKRQSVAFWCNPISGHATLYWYQQILGQGPKLLIQFQNNGVVDDSQLPKDRFSAERLKGVDSTLKIQPAKLEDSAVYLCASSPRLVSSEQYFGPGTRLTVT.

This sequence joins TRBV18 and TRBJ1-1, with D possibly TRBD1 on 5 matching bases. The V and J ends lost 3 bases and 4 bases respectively, with 9 bases between them. Looked up from germline, CDR1 is KGHSH and CDR2 is LQKENI. The CDR3 runs 13 residues. In DNA form, the CDR3 reads TGTGCCAGCTCACCTCCGGGGACCACTGAAGCTTTCTTT. Its protein is CASSPPGTTEAFF.

V gene TRBV14 combines with J gene TRBJ2-7; D unclear. Trimming cost V 1 base and J 7 bases, with 11 bases left between them. The CDR3 length is 13 residues. Germline CDR1 is SGHDN and CDR2 is FVKESK. The CDR3 loop reads CASSQVAQGEQYF. The CDR3 DNA is TGTGCCAGCAGCCAAGTGGCCCAAGGGGAGCAGTACTTC.

The gene calls are TRBV4-3 and TRBJ1-6; a weak D match, TRBD1 (5 bases). Between the trimmed V and J ends, which lost 0 bases and 0 bases, there was a span of 9 bases. From germline, CDR1 is LGHNA and CDR2 YSLEER. The CDR3 loop spans 17 amino acids. The CDR3 sequence: CASSQDWGDSYNSPLHF. Here the CDR3 DNA reads TGCGCCAGCAGCCAAGACTGGGGGGACTCCTATAATTCACCCCTCCACTTT.

This clonotype was observed a handful of times. The rearrangement links TRBV24-1 to TRBJ2-1; D gene unclear. The V end was cut by 0 bases, the J end by 9 bases, with 8 bases between. CDR3 length: 13 amino acids. Germline CDR1 reads KGHDR; CDR2 reads SFDVKD. CDR3 bases: TGTGCCACCAGTGATTTGCTTAGCCGTGAGCAGTTCTTC. Translating gives CATSDLLSREQFF.

The sample holds many counts of this clonotype. The rearrangement links TRBV20-1 to TRBJ2-5; the match to TRBD2 covers 8 bases. J gave up 7 bases and V 3 bases, and 10 bases lay outside the gene matches. The CDR3 has 14 amino acids. The germline gives CDR1 DFQATT, CDR2 SNEGSKA (reference sequence). The CDR3 DNA follows: TGCAGTGCTAGGGCGGGAGGCGGTCAGGTGACCCAGTACTTC. Protein product: CSARAGGGQVTQYF.

The chain is built from TRBV5-1 and TRBJ2-7; perhaps D is TRBD1 or TRBD2 (5 bases each). V shed 0 bases and J shed 6 bases, with 13 bases lying between them. The CDR3 covers 14 residues. The germline gives CDR1 SGHRS, CDR2 YFSETQ. As DNA, the CDR3 is TGCGCCAGCAGCTTGGGGGAAAGGGACCTCGAGCAGTACTTC. Amino acid sequence: CASSLGERDLEQYF.

This clonotype occurred many times. The chain couples TRBV11-2 to TRBJ2-2; TRBD1 might be the D (6 bases). Trimming took 5 bases from V and 4 from J, leaving 14 bases between them. Per germline, CDR1 SGHAT and CDR2 FQNNGV. This CDR3 is built from 15 residues. The DNA of the CDR3 is TGTGCCAGCAGCACACGACAGGACCCCACCGGGGAGCTGTTTTTT. This translates into CASSTRQDPTGELFF.

The chain joins TRBV12-3 or TRBV12-4 to TRBJ2-2; D is undetermined. The V gene lost 8 bases and the J gene lost 2 bases, with 12 bases spanning the gap. The CDR3 sequence is 14 residues long. The CDR3 bases are TGTGCCAGCTGCCCGGACCGCAACACCGGGGAGCTGTTTTTT. Its protein product is CASCPDRNTGELFF.

This clonotype has more than one count but fewer than ten. The chain combines TRBV14 with TRBJ2-7; the match to TRBD1 covers 7 bases. Germline CDR1 reads SGHDN; CDR2 reads FVKESK. The CDR3 sequence is 15 residues long. With 0 bases clipped from V and 8 bases from J, the junction kept 10 bases outside the gene matches. The CDR3 reads CASSQDSDRIAKQYF. CDR3 DNA sequence: TGTGCCAGCAGCCAAGATTCGGACAGGATCGCAAAGCAGTACTTC.

Only a few counts were recorded for this clonotype. The chain joins TRBV20-1 to TRBJ1-5; 8 bases map to TRBD1. In germline, CDR1 is DFQATT, CDR2 SNEGSKA (reference sequence). The CDR3 sequence is 13 residues long. V shed 5 bases, J shed 8 bases, and the junction held 8 bases outside the gene matches. CDR3 loop: CSASTGEVKPQHF. The CDR3 DNA reads as TGCAGTGCTTCGACAGGGGAGGTGAAGCCCCAGCATTTT.

This clonotype was detected only a few times. The chain is built from TRBV6-5 and TRBJ1-1, with unresolved D. V was cut by 3 bases and J by 2 bases, with 7 bases left in between. Germline CDR1 is MNHEY and CDR2 is SVGAGI. This CDR3 contains 13 residues. CDR3: CASSYPGNTEAFF. The CDR3 nucleotides are TGTGCCAGCAGTTATCCAGGTAACACTGAAGCTTTCTTT.

This clonotype was counted only a few times. The rearrangement joins TRBV30 to TRBJ2-1, with 16 positions matching TRBD2. The germline gives CDR1 GTSNPN, CDR2 SVGIG (reference sequence). V dropped 4 bases and J dropped 4; count of bases not matched to a gene: 10. The CDR3 is 18 amino acids. The CDR3 DNA reads TGTGCCTGGACTGAATCGGGACTAGCGGGAGGGTGGTACAATGAGCAGTTCTTC. Translating gives CAWTESGLAGGWYNEQFF.

CDR3 amino acids: CASSVGEHSNQPQHF. The CDR3, as DNA: TGTGCCAGCAGCGTAGGGGAGCATAGCAATCAGCCCCAGCATTTT. The V gene is TRBV9, the J gene TRBJ1-5; the D is unclear. CDR1 is SGDLS and CDR2 is YYNGEE in the germline V gene. V lost 0 bases to trimming and J lost 0 bases, with 7 bases between them. The CDR3 loop spans 15 amino acids.

On this clonotype itself: A read error is likely, as this CDR3 ends without the conserved phenylalanine or tryptophan. The rearrangement links TRBV7-9 to TRBJ2-4; D is perhaps TRBD1 (5 bases). This CDR3 spans 14 amino acids. V lost 5 bases and J lost 4, with 12 bases in between. Germline loops: CDR1 SEHNR, CDR2 FQNEAQ (reference sequence). CDR3 coding DNA: TGTGCCAGCAGCCAGCAGGGTCCTAAAAACATTCAGTACCTC. It specifies CASSQQGPKNIQYL.

Of note for this clonotype: The junction shows a germline mismatch at one end, possibly a read error. The chain combines TRBV30 with TRBJ1-3; D call uncertain. Germline-derived CDR1 and CDR2 are GTSNPN and SVGIG (reference sequence). The CDR3 has 13 amino acids. This CDR3 reads CAWSTPDGNTIYF. The CDR3 DNA reads as TGCGCCTGGAGTACCCCTGATGGAAACACCATATATTTT. Variable domain in full (rest from reference TRBV30 and TRBJ1-3): SQTIHQWPATLVQPVGSPLSLECTVEGTSNPNLYWYRQAAGRGLQLLFYSVGIGQISSEVPQNLSASRPQDRQFILSSKKLLLSDSGFYLCAWSTPDGNTIYFGEGSWLTVV.

This clonotype was counted many times. V gene TRBV2 combines with J gene TRBJ1-5; tentative D call: TRBD1 (6 bases). V was cut by 4 bases and J by 1 base, with 11 bases left in between. Germline CDR1 and CDR2: SNHLY and FYNNEI. This CDR3 contains 15 residues. As DNA, the CDR3 is TGTGCCAGCAGTGGGGGGGCTGGGAGCAATCAGCCCCAGCATTTT. Amino acids: CASSGGAGSNQPQHF.

This clonotype showed up just a few times. The chain is built from TRBV5-5 and TRBJ1-1; 10 bases are shared with TRBD1. After removal of 1 base from V and 4 bases from J, the junction contained 4 bases not matched to a gene. Germline assignment: CDR1 SGHKS and CDR2 YYEKEE (reference sequence). CDR3 length: 15 amino acids. Written as DNA, the CDR3 is TGTGCCAGCAGCTTGTGGGGGACAGGGGCCACTGAAGCTTTCTTT. Protein sequence: CASSLWGTGATEAFF. The complete variable domain, with remaining parts taken from reference TRBV5-5 and TRBJ1-1, reads DAGVTQSPTHLIKTRGQQVTLRCSPISGHKSVSWYQQVLGQGPQFIFQYYEKEERGRGNFPDRFSARQFPNYSSELNVNALLLGDSALYLCASSLWGTGATEAFFGQGTRLTVV.

This clonotype was seen repeatedly, ten times or more. This chain links TRBV6-4 with TRBJ2-5; 7 bases map to TRBD2. Trimming took 0 bases from V and 5 from J; bases not matched to a gene: 6. Germline V gives CDR1 MRHNA, CDR2 SNTAGT. This CDR3 spans 15 amino acids. CDR3 in DNA: TGTGCCAGCAGTGACTCGAGCCACGGGGGGGAGACCCAGTACTTC. It codes for CASSDSSHGGETQYF.

In its sample, this clonotype was seen many times. The chain links TRBV29-1 to TRBJ1-2; D uncertain. Germline CDR1 reads SQVTM; CDR2 reads ANQGSEA. The CDR3 is made up of 11 amino acids. Trimming left V 2 bases short and J 2 bases short, with 3 bases between. This CDR3 is CSVEQNYGYTF. The CDR3 nucleotides are TGCAGCGTTGAACAGAACTATGGCTACACCTTC.

This clonotype occurred a few times. The J gene is TRBJ2-2, the V gene TRBV7-9; possible D gene TRBD2, 6 bases. V was clipped by 6 bases and J by 7 bases, with 12 bases between them. The CDR3 sequence is 13 residues long. Germline lookup yields CDR1 SEHNR and CDR2 FQNEAQ (reference sequence). The DNA of the CDR3 is TGTGCCAGCAGGAGGAGGCGGGACGGGGAGCTGTTTTTT. Residues: CASRRRRDGELFF.

V usage is TRBV4-3 and J usage is TRBJ1-4, with D perhaps TRBD1 (5 bases). The germline V and J ends were trimmed by 0 bases and 0 bases, with 11 bases remaining between them. Germline loops: CDR1 LGHNA, CDR2 YSLEER. This CDR3 is built from 17 residues. The CDR3 loop is CASSQDWGPATNEKLFF. CDR3 DNA sequence: TGCGCCAGCAGCCAAGATTGGGGCCCGGCAACTAATGAAAAACTGTTTTTT.

This chain connects TRBV5-1 to TRBJ2-2; TRBD1 is a possible D gene (5 bases). V was shortened by 0 bases and J by 1 base, with 10 bases between the two germline ends. The CDR3 length is 16 residues. Germline CDR1 and CDR2: SGHRS and YFSETQ. The CDR3, as DNA: TGCGCCAGCAGCTTGGGATTTGACAGGAACACCGGGGAGCTGTTTTTT. Translating it yields CASSLGFDRNTGELFF.

The table lists this clonotype with many counts. This chain joins TRBV6-2 or TRBV6-3 and TRBJ2-7, with no clear D. Per the germline V gene, CDR1 is MNHEY and CDR2 is SVGEGT. V lost 8 bases to trimming and J lost 8 bases, with 16 bases between them. The CDR3 loop spans 12 amino acids. The CDR3 here is CASCLSSGQQYF. The CDR3 coding sequence is TGTGCCAGCTGCCTCTCCTCGGGCCAGCAGTACTTC.

A word on this clonotype: A much larger clone lies a single base off, so this may be a read error. In DNA form, the CDR3 reads TGTGCCATCAGTGAGGCGGGGAATCAGCCCCAGCATTTT. Translating it yields CAISEAGNQPQHF. The rearrangement links TRBV10-3 to TRBJ1-5; no firm D call. V was clipped by 2 bases and J by 4 bases, with 6 bases between them. Germline V gene data show CDR1 as ENHRY and CDR2 as SYGVKD. The CDR3 spans 13 residues.

This clonotype was counted between two and nine times. The rearrangement links TRBV4-3 to TRBJ1-2; 11 bases line up with TRBD1. There are 14 residues in the CDR3. J lost 12 bases, V lost 3 bases, and 9 bases had no gene match. Germline V CDR1 and CDR2: LGHNA, YSLEER. This chain's CDR3 is CASSQAGTGGTHTF. CDR3 nucleotide sequence: TGCGCCAGCAGCCAGGCCGGGACAGGGGGGACTCACACCTTC.

The gene calls are TRBV11-2 and TRBJ2-7; 12 bases are a match to TRBD2. This CDR3 has 16 residues. Trimming cost V 5 bases and J 2 bases; bases outside gene matches: 7. Germline values: CDR1 SGHAT, CDR2 FQNNGV. CDR3 sequence: CASSLGRTSGTYEQYF. CDR3 coding DNA: TGTGCCAGCAGCCTTGGTCGGACTAGCGGGACCTACGAGCAGTACTTC. Full variable domain (remainder filled in from reference TRBV11-2 and TRBJ2-7): EAGVAQSPRYKIIEKRQSVAFWCNPISGHATLYWYQQILGQGPKLLIQFQNNGVVDDSQLPKDRFSAERLKGVDSTLKIQPAKLEDSAVYLCASSLGRTSGTYEQYFGPGTRLTVT.

For this clonotype: A single base separates this from a much larger clone, so it may be a read error. The rearrangement joins TRBV11-2 to TRBJ2-7; 8 nucleotides agree with TRBD1. Germline-derived CDR1 and CDR2 are SGHAT and FQNNGV. The CDR3 totals 14 residues. CDR3 loop: CASSLGTGGHEQCF. The CDR3 DNA reads TGTGCCAGCAGCTTAGGAACAGGGGGTCACGAGCAGTGCTTC.

The chain is built from TRBV27 and TRBJ2-1; the D call may be TRBD1 or TRBD2 (5 bases each). Trimming removed 0 bases at V and 0 bases at J, with 12 bases between. CDR3 size: 17 residues. Germline CDR1 and CDR2: MNHEY and SMNVEV (reference sequence). Here the CDR3 DNA reads TGTGCCAGCAGTTTATCGGGGGACGTTAGCTCCTACAATGAGCAGTTCTTC. This gives the protein CASSLSGDVSSYNEQFF.